This T cell receptor (beta chain) originates from a study of PD-1 blockade in classical Hodgkin lymphoma. This CDR3 spans 12 amino acids. Germline loops: CDR1 SGHVS, CDR2 FNYEAQ. V lost 5 bases to trimming and J lost 4 bases, with 8 bases between them. Every patient experienced relapse after autologous stem cell transplantation, and brentuximab vedotin exposure varied. Clones were sequenced by immunoSEQ multiplex PCR, and TCRdb holds only the in-frame ones, with some missing. In the table there are 60,000 or so clones, roughly nine tenths of which are singletons. The sequencing used peripheral blood mononuclear cells (PBMCs), collected at baseline. The chain is built from TRBV7-6 and TRBJ1-2; the D is unclear. The receptor comes from a human donor with classical Hodgkin lymphoma. The CDR3 nucleotides are TGTGCCAGCAGCCAGAAAATCTATGGCTACACCTTC. Translating gives CASSQKIYGYTF. The full variable domain, its missing parts supplied by reference TRBV7-6 and TRBJ1-2, is GAGVSQSPRYKVTKRGQDVALRCDPISGHVSLYWYRQALGQGPEFLTYFNYEAQQDKSGLPNDRFSAERPEGSISTLTIQRTEQRDSAMYRCASSQKIYGYTFGSGTRLTVV.